This T cell receptor (beta chain) emerged from a study of regulatory T cells in long-lasting Graves disease. Documented time point: newly diagnosed GD, antithyroid drugs for less than 3 months. Scientists built the TCR library using RNA that was extracted from PBMCs. This clonotype appeared a few times. Germline CDR1 and CDR2: LGHNA and YSLEER. The CDR3 length is 15 residues. Losses at the gene ends were 0 bases for V and 4 bases for J; bases not matched to a gene: 4. Construction of TCR beta libraries relied on iRepertoire HTBI primers and on Arm-PCR targeting CDR3 regions. TCRdb itself ran the multiplex PCR reads through MiXCR, one entry per CDR3 protein. The table has about 520,000 distinct CDR3 sequences, about 12% seen once. The sample was also reused in another study, on T cells in Graves' hyperthyroidism and ophthalmopathy. That study reports: HTBI primers were used for first-round RT-PCR of the TCR CDR3.

Here the sequenced sample was peripheral blood mononuclear cells (PBMCs), taken at new diagnosis, from a patient treated with antithyroid drugs. V and J are TRBV4-3 and TRBJ2-5, with 8 positions matching TRBD2. The receptor was derived from a woman between 25 and 40 years old with Graves disease. As DNA, the CDR3 is TGCGCCAGCAGCCAAGAAGGACTAGCAGGAGAGACCCAGTACTTC. It is translated as CASSQEGLAGETQYF.